This TCR beta chain was observed in a study of T cell responses to AZD1222 COVID-19 vaccine. Whole-study findings and limits: Donors were chiefly white British, with a greater number of females, and clonal diversity was perhaps underestimated. Repertoire collection took place solely once the T cell response had peaked. There were vaccine-associated CD4 TCRs across spike, dominant at 160-218 and 743-854.

The repertoire was sequenced with immunoSEQ multiplex PCR; TCRdb's copy has only in-frame clones and lacks some. Seen here are 150,000 or so clones, 91% observed once, and the top ten hold under 1.5%. With regard to this clone: The antigen is unknown.

The germline V gene encodes CDR1 SGHNT and CDR2 YENEEA. V lost 4 bases and J 6 bases, leaving 20 bases between the germline ends. CDR3 size: 16 residues. The V and J genes are TRBV11-3 and TRBJ2-3, with a tentative D call TRBD2 (6 bases). This sequence was found in an adult in good health. The sequencing used peripheral blood, collected on day 0 of AZD1222 vaccination. The DNA for the CDR3 is TGTGCCAGCAGCTCCCACCGACTAGAATTTTTGGATACGCAGTATTTT. It codes for CASSSHRLEFLDTQYF.